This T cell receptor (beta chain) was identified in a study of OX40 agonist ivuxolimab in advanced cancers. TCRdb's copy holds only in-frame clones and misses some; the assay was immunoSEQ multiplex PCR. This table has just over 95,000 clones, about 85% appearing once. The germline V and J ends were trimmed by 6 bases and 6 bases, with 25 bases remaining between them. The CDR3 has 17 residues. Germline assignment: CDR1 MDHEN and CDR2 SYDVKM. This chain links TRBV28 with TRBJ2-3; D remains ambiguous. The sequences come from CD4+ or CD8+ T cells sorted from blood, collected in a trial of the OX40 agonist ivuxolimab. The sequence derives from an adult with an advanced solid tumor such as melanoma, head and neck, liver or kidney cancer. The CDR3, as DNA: TGTGCCAGCAGCGGCCTGTCTCGGGCCGGTCCGGCGGATACGCAGTATTTT. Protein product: CASSGLSRAGPADTQYF.